This T cell receptor beta chain is from a study of OX40 agonist ivuxolimab in advanced cancers. Study-wide context: Three patients got partial responses; one had hepatocellular carcinoma and two had cutaneous melanoma. Study-wide findings and caveats: At 0.1 to 3.0 mg/kg and by week 6, clonal expansion occurred in CD4+ and CD8+ blood T cells.

The repertoire was sequenced with immunoSEQ multiplex PCR; TCRdb's copy has only in-frame clones and lacks some. The data contain 35,000 to 45,000 clones, more than 75% of them singletons. As concerns this clone: Its target is not known.

Sequences were derived from CD4+ or CD8+ T cells sorted from blood, sampled in a trial of the OX40 agonist ivuxolimab. This clonotype originated in an adult with an advanced solid tumor such as melanoma, head and neck, liver or kidney cancer.

CDR3: CSASGAYEQYF. For the CDR3, the DNA is TGCAGTGCTAGCGGGGCTTACGAGCAGTACTTC. V is TRBV20-1 and J is TRBJ2-7, with D possibly being TRBD1 or TRBD2 (5 bases each). The V gene lost 3 bases and the J gene lost 4 bases, with 7 bases spanning the gap. The CDR3 is made up of 11 amino acids. Germline V gives CDR1 DFQATT, CDR2 SNEGSKA (reference sequence).